What follows are 10 T cell receptor beta chains derived from one specimen sequenced in a study of OX40 agonist ivuxolimab in advanced cancers. The data were produced by immunoSEQ multiplex PCR, yet TCRdb's version contains in-frame clones alone and is incomplete. The sample has under 85,000 clones, more than 85% seen once. Sequences were derived from CD4+ or CD8+ T cells sorted from blood, sampled in a trial of the OX40 agonist ivuxolimab. These receptors were collected from an adult with an advanced solid tumor such as melanoma, head and neck, liver or kidney cancer.

This chain uses TRBV14 with TRBJ2-5, with a weak D call TRBD2 (7 bases). CDR1 is SGHDN and CDR2 is FVKESK in the germline V gene. The V gene lost 2 bases and the J gene lost 3 bases, with 10 bases spanning the gap. The CDR3 consists of 14 residues. The CDR3 spells CASSQRGREETQYF. CDR3 coding DNA: TGTGCCAGCAGCCAAAGGGGGAGGGAAGAGACCCAGTACTTC.

The V gene is TRBV10-3, the J gene TRBJ2-7, with 7 bases lining up with TRBD1. CDR1 is ENHRY and CDR2 is SYGVKD in the germline V gene. The CDR3 loop spans 14 amino acids. V was clipped by 2 bases and J by 3 bases; unmatched bases: 4. The CDR3 region has the DNA TGTGCCATCAGTGAGGGACAGGTACTCTACGAGCAGTACTTC. The encoded protein is CAISEGQVLYEQYF.

A single count supports this clone. The V gene is TRBV18, the J gene TRBJ2-3; possibly TRBD2 for D (6 bases). The germline gives CDR1 KGHSH, CDR2 LQKENI. V was trimmed by 4 bases and J by 3 bases, leaving 20 bases between them. The CDR3 length is 17 residues. CDR3 coding DNA: TGTGCCAGCTCACAAACAAGAGGAGGGGTAAGGACAGATACGCAGTATTTT. It translates to CASSQTRGGVRTDTQYF.

V is TRBV2 and J is TRBJ2-1, with 9 positions matching TRBD1. Trimming removed 6 bases from V and 9 bases from J; junction bases left unmatched: 6. CDR1 SNHLY and CDR2 FYNNEI come from the germline V gene. This CDR3 is built from 13 residues. CDR3 nucleotide sequence: TGTGCCAGCAGGACCACAGGGGGCAGTGAGCAGTTCTTC. Encoded protein: CASRTTGGSEQFF.

CDR3 in amino acids: CASSPGTSGRFAYEQYF. CDR3 bases: TGTGCCAGCAGTCCCGGGACTAGCGGGAGGTTTGCCTACGAGCAGTACTTC. This chain uses TRBV27 with TRBJ2-7; 15 bases fit TRBD2. Germline lookup yields CDR1 MNHEY and CDR2 SMNVEV (reference sequence). The length of the CDR3 is 17 residues. V lost 5 bases, J lost 2 bases, and 7 bases stayed unmatched.

The rearrangement links TRBV6-6 to TRBJ1-2, with D maybe TRBD1 (5 bases). The CDR3 length is 15 residues. The V end lost 6 bases, the J end lost 3 bases, and 17 bases lay between the germline ends. Germline lookup yields CDR1 MNHNY and CDR2 SVGAGI (reference sequence). This CDR3 is CASSSSSGGDYGYTF. In DNA form, the CDR3 reads TGTGCCAGCAGCTCTTCTTCGGGGGGGGACTATGGCTACACCTTC.

V and J are TRBV6-1 and TRBJ2-7, with 10 positions matching TRBD1. J was trimmed by 1 base and V by 5 bases; bases with no gene match: 5. This CDR3 is built from 15 residues. Germline CDR1 reads MNHNS; CDR2 reads SASEGT. The CDR3 here is CASSMTGQGSYEQYF. CDR3 DNA sequence: TGTGCCAGCAGTATGACGGGACAGGGGTCCTACGAGCAGTACTTC.

The chain employs TRBV11-2 and TRBJ2-7; 14 bases line up with TRBD2. The CDR3 runs 16 residues. Germline V gene sequence: CDR1 SGHAT, CDR2 FQNNGV. V shed 0 bases and J 6 bases; nucleotides not matched to a gene: 4. The CDR3 loop reads CASSLETSGRAPEQYF. CDR3 coding DNA: TGTGCCAGCAGCTTAGAGACTAGCGGGAGGGCCCCCGAGCAGTACTTC.

This sequence joins TRBV5-6 and TRBJ1-1; 9 bases are shared with TRBD1. Germline V gene lookup returns CDR1 SGHDT and CDR2 YYEEEE. V shed 1 base and J 7 bases; nucleotides not matched to a gene: 2. This CDR3 contains 13 residues. CDR3 in DNA: TGTGCCAGCAGCTTGTGGACAGGGGATGAAGCTTTCTTT. Translated, it gives CASSLWTGDEAFF.

The J gene is TRBJ2-1, the V gene TRBV18; D is possibly TRBD2 (5 bases). V dropped 2 bases and J dropped 8 bases, with 16 bases sitting between them. Germline loops: CDR1 KGHSH, CDR2 LQKENI. The CDR3 consists of 15 residues. Here the CDR3 reads CASSPWASGEDEQFF. The CDR3 bases are TGTGCCAGCTCACCATGGGCCAGCGGAGAGGATGAGCAGTTCTTC.